This T cell receptor beta chain stems from a study of shared clonotypes between healthy human individuals. Background on the study: With ages of 18 to 49, the donors were two women and a few men. The study's findings and limits: Sampling covered nothing but blood. Tissue TCR repertoires likely differ from those found in blood.

It was approximately 280 ng DNA, roughly 32,000 T cell genomes, that went into each replicate PCR of unsorted PBMC. TCRdb keeps only in-frame clones here, not all; method: immunoSEQ multiplex PCR. The top ten clones hold approximately 13% of a sample with about half a million clones, around 75% of them seen once. This CDR3 comprises 15 residues. Germline V gene lookup returns CDR1 MNHEY and CDR2 SVGAGI. V lost 0 bases and J 0 bases, leaving 6 bases between the germline ends. This clone was counted only a few times. The antigen remains unidentified. Caucasian adults living in Nashville, Tennessee, provided all samples.

This clonotype originated in a middle-aged woman in good health. Some clones in this sample may be carry-over from other donors' samples. The chain carries TRBV6-5 and TRBJ1-3, with D uncertain. The sample comprised PBMCs. The CDR3 region has the DNA TGTGCCAGCAGTTACTCAAGGGACTCTGGAAACACCATATATTTT. Amino acids: CASSYSRDSGNTIYF.